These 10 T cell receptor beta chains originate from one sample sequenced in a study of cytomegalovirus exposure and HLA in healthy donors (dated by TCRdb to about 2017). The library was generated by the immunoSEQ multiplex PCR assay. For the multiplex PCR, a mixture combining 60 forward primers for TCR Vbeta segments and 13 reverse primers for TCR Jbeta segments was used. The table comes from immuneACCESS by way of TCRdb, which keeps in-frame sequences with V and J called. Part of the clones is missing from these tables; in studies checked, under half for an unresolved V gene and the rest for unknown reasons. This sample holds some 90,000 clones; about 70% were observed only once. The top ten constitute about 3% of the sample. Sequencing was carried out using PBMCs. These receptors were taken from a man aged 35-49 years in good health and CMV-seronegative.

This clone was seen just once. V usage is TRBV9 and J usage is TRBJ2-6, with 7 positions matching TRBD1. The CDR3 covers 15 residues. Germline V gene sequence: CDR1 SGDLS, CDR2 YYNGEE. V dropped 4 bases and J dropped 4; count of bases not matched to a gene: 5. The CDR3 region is CASSPRGSGANVLTF. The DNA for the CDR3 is TGTGCCAGCAGCCCCAGGGGGAGCGGGGCCAACGTCCTGACTTTC.

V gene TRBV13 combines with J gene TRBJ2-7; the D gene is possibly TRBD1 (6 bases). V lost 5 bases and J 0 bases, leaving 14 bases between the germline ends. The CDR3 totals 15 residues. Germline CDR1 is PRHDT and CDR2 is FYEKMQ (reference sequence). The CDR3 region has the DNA TGTGCCAGCAGCCCCCTCACAGGGCTCTCCTACGAGCAGTACTTC. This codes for CASSPLTGLSYEQYF.

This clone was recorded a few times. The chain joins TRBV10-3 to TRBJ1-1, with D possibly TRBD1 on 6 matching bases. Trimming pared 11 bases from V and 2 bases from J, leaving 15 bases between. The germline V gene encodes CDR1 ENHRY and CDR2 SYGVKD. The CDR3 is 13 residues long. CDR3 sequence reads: CAASPGVNTEAFF. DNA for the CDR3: TGTGCCGCCTCGCCAGGGGTTAACACTGAAGCTTTCTTT.

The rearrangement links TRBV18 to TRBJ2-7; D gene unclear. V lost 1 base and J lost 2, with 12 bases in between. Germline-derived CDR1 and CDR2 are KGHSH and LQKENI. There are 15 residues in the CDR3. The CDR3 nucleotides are TGTGCCAGCTCACCACAGCCCCTAGTAGCCTACGAGCAGTACTTC. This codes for CASSPQPLVAYEQYF. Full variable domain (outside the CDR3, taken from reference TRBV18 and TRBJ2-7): NAGVMQNPRHLVRRRGQEARLRCSPMKGHSHVYWYRQLPEEGLKFMVYLQKENIIDESGMPKERFSAEFPKEGPSILRIQQVVRGDSAAYFCASSPQPLVAYEQYFGPGTRLTVT.

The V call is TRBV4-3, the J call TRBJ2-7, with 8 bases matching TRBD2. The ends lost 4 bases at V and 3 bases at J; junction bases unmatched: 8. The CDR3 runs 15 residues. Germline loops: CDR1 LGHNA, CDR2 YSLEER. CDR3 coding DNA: TGCGCCAGCAGCCCCCAAGCGGGGGCGGGCTACGAGCAGTACTTC. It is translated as CASSPQAGAGYEQYF.

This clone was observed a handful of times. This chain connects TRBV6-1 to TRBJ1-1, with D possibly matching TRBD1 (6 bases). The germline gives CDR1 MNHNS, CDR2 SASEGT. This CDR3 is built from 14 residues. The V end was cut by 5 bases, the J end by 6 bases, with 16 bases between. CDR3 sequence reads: CASSPAGGAPEAFF. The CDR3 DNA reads TGTGCCAGCAGTCCCGCCGGGGGGGCCCCTGAAGCTTTCTTT.

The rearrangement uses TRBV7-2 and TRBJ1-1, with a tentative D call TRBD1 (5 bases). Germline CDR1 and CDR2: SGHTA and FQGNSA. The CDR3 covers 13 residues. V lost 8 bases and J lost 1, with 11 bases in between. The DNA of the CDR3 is TGTGCCAGCCATAACAGGAGGAACACTGAAGCTTTCTTT. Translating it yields CASHNRRNTEAFF.

The CDR3: CSVVHPANTGELFF. The CDR3 DNA reads TGCAGCGTTGTACACCCCGCGAACACCGGGGAGCTGTTTTTT. The rearrangement uses TRBV29-1 and TRBJ2-2; D not resolved. This CDR3 comprises 14 residues. V was trimmed by 4 bases and J by 0 bases, leaving 9 bases between them. The germline V gene encodes CDR1 SQVTM and CDR2 ANQGSEA.

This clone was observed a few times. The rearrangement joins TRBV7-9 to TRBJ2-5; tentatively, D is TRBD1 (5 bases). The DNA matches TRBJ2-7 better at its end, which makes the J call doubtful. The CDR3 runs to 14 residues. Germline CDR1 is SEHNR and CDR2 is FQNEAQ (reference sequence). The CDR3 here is CASSLKGHPYEQYF. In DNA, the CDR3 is TGTGCCAGCAGCTTAAAAGGACATCCCTACGAGCAGTACTTC.

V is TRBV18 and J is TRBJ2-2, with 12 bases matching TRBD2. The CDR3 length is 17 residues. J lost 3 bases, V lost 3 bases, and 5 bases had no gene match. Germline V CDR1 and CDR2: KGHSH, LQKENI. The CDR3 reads CASSPGLAGTYTGELFF. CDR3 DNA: TGTGCCAGCTCACCCGGACTAGCGGGGACTTACACCGGGGAGCTGTTTTTT.